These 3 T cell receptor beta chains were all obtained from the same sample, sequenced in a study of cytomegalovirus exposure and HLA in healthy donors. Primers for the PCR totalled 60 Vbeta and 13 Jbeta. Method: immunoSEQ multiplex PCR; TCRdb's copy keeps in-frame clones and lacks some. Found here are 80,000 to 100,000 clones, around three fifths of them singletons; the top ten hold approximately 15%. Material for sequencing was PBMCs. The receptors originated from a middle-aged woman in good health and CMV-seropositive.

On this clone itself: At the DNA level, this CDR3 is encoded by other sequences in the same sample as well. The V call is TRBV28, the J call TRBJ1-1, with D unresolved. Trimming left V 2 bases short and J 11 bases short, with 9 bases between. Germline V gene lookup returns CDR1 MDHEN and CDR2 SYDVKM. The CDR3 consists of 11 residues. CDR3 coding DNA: TGTGCCAGCAGTTTAGAGAGGGAGGCTTTCTTT. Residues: CASSLEREAFF.

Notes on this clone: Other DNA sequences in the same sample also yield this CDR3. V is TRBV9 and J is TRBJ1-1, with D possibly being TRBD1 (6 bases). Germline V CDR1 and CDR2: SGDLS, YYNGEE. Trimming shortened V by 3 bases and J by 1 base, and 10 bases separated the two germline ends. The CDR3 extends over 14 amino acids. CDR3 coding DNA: TGTGCCAGCAGCGCCCGGACAGCGAACACTGAAGCTTTCTTT. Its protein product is CASSARTANTEAFF.

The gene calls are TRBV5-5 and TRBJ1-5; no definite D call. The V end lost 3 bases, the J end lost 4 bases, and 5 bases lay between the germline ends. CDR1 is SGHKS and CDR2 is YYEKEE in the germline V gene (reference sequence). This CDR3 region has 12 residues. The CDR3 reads CASSWPNQPQHF. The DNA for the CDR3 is TGTGCCAGCAGCTGGCCGAATCAGCCCCAGCATTTT. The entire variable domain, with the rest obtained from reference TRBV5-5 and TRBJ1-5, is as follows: DAGVTQSPTHLIKTRGQQVTLRCSPISGHKSVSWYQQVLGQGPQFIFQYYEKEERGRGNFPDRFSARQFPNYSSELNVNALLLGDSALYLCASSWPNQPQHFGDGTRLSIL.